Presented here are 29 T cell receptor beta chains from one specimen sequenced in a study of shared clonotypes between healthy human individuals. The protocol was immunoSEQ multiplex PCR, while the TCRdb copy is restricted to in-frame clones and leaves out a portion. The data contain under 2,500,000 clones, nearly 97% of them singletons. The sequenced sample was naive CD4+ T cells sorted from blood. Subset in this sample: CD45RA+ positively selected. The receptor source for this set is a man aged 18 to 29 in good health.

A word on this clone: The sample has other DNA sequences that encode this CDR3 too. The V and J genes are TRBV30 and TRBJ1-1, with D hard to call. This CDR3 has 13 residues. CDR1 GTSNPN and CDR2 SVGIG come from the germline V gene (reference sequence). Deletions cut 0 bases from V and 2 bases from J, with 7 bases between. CDR3 nucleotide sequence: TGTGCCTGGAGTGTTCAGCTCAACACTGAAGCTTTCTTT. Translating gives CAWSVQLNTEAFF.

The chain joins TRBV18 to TRBJ2-4; D tentatively fits TRBD1 or TRBD2 (5 bases each). CDR1 is KGHSH and CDR2 is LQKENI in the germline V gene. The CDR3 contains 16 residues. V lost 2 bases and J lost 0, with 11 bases in between. CDR3 residues: CASSPITGLAKNIQYF. The CDR3 bases are TGTGCCAGCTCACCAATAACGGGGCTAGCCAAAAACATTCAGTACTTC.

This chain connects TRBV9 to TRBJ1-6, with a possible D match to TRBD1 (5 bases). Germline V gene sequence: CDR1 SGDLS, CDR2 YYNGEE. This CDR3 contains 16 residues. V was clipped by 5 bases and J by 9 bases, with 21 bases between them. CDR3 sequence reads: CASSPNSEGLTSPLHF. For the CDR3, the DNA is TGTGCCAGCAGTCCCAATTCGGAGGGGTTAACTTCACCCCTCCACTTT.

This rearrangement joins TRBV9 to TRBJ1-1, with a possible D match to TRBD1 (5 bases). The CDR3 consists of 14 residues. V gave up 3 bases and J gave up 4 bases, with 13 bases separating them. Germline V gene data show CDR1 as SGDLS and CDR2 as YYNGEE. The CDR3 region has the DNA TGTGCCAGCAGCGCCAGGGTCGGGGGCACTGAAGCTTTCTTT. Protein: CASSARVGGTEAFF.

J is TRBJ2-7 and V is TRBV11-2; 7 bases align to TRBD2. V dropped 5 bases and J dropped 2; count of bases not matched to a gene: 6. Germline CDR1 reads SGHAT; CDR2 reads FQNNGV. This CDR3 spans 14 amino acids. CDR3: CASSVTGTTYEQYF. The CDR3 nucleotides are TGTGCCAGCAGCGTCACCGGGACTACCTACGAGCAGTACTTC.

This chain's CDR3 is CASSELGRGNEKLFF. The CDR3 DNA is TGTGCCAGCAGTGAACTAGGCCGGGGTAATGAAAAACTGTTTTTT. The V and J genes are TRBV2 and TRBJ1-4; D remains unclear. The CDR3 covers 15 residues. Trimming removed 2 bases at V and 4 bases at J, with 11 bases between. Germline V lookup: CDR1 SNHLY, CDR2 FYNNEI.

The chain couples TRBV11-2 to TRBJ2-1; D is ambiguous. The CDR3 spans 15 residues. Germline CDR1 reads SGHAT; CDR2 reads FQNNGV. V was pared by 6 bases and J by 6 bases, with 18 bases between. The CDR3 DNA reads as TGTGCCAGCAGTCTCCGAAGATCGGATACCAATGAGCAGTTCTTC. Protein sequence: CASSLRRSDTNEQFF.

V gene TRBV10-3 combines with J gene TRBJ2-3; D might be TRBD1 (6 bases). CDR3 size: 13 residues. Germline V gene sequence: CDR1 ENHRY, CDR2 SYGVKD. The V and J ends lost 6 bases and 2 bases respectively, with 9 bases between them. In nucleotides, the CDR3 is TGTGCCATCAGGGACAGATACACAGATACGCAGTATTTT. Its translation: CAIRDRYTDTQYF.

The chain carries TRBV5-1 and TRBJ2-2, with 11 bases lining up with TRBD1. J gave up 6 bases and V 7 bases, and 11 bases lay outside the gene matches. Germline CDR1 is SGHRS and CDR2 is YFSETQ. The CDR3 runs to 16 residues. CDR3 sequence reads: CASSTWTGGASGELFF. As DNA, the CDR3 is TGCGCCAGCTCGACCTGGACAGGGGGCGCCTCCGGGGAGCTGTTTTTT.

V is TRBV4-1 and J is TRBJ1-1, with TRBD1 as a possible D gene (6 bases). CDR1 and CDR2 (germline): MGHRA, YSYEKL. The length of the CDR3 is 17 residues. Trimming took off 6 bases at V and 0 bases at J, with 20 bases between the two ends. For the CDR3, the DNA is TGCGCCAGCAGGGAAACCGGGGGCAAAGGAGTGAACACTGAAGCTTTCTTT. As protein: CASRETGGKGVNTEAFF.

This clone was observed a single time. The V and J genes are TRBV6-1 and TRBJ1-5, with D unclear. Trimming cost V 4 bases and J 0 bases, with 10 bases left between them. CDR1 and CDR2 (germline): MNHNS, SASEGT. The CDR3 is made up of 15 amino acids. The CDR3 DNA is TGTGCCAGCAGTGCGGGCGTAAATAGCAATCAGCCCCAGCATTTT. Its protein is CASSAGVNSNQPQHF.

Of note for this clone: The sample holds other DNA sequences that translate to the same CDR3. The rearrangement uses TRBV10-3 and TRBJ1-1, with 7 bases fitting TRBD1. The CDR3 runs 14 residues. With V trimmed by 3 bases and J by 4 bases, 5 bases remained unmatched. CDR1 and CDR2 from the germline V gene are ENHRY and SYGVKD. CDR3 loop: CAISDGQGGTEAFF. CDR3 DNA: TGTGCCATCAGTGATGGGCAGGGGGGCACTGAAGCTTTCTTT.

The rearrangement links TRBV6-6 to TRBJ1-2, with TRBD1 as a possible D gene (5 bases). From germline, CDR1 is MNHNY and CDR2 SVGAGI (reference sequence). With 2 bases removed from V and 0 bases from J, the gap between germline ends came to 13 bases. The CDR3 contains 16 residues. For the CDR3, the DNA is TGTGCCAGCAGTTACATTGGGGGAGGCCCTAACTATGGCTACACCTTC. Translated, it gives CASSYIGGGPNYGYTF.

This sequence joins TRBV20-1 and TRBJ2-2; unclear D gene. V lost 6 bases, J lost 4 bases, and 6 bases lay in between. The CDR3 has 11 residues. The V gene's germline CDR1 is DFQATT and CDR2 SNEGSKA (reference sequence). This chain's CDR3 is CSAITTGELFF. CDR3 bases: TGCAGTGCAATTACCACCGGGGAGCTGTTTTTT.

The V and J genes are TRBV10-3 and TRBJ1-3, with D tentatively TRBD1 (6 bases). The V and J ends lost 2 bases and 3 bases respectively, with 17 bases between them. The germline V gene has CDR1 ENHRY and CDR2 SYGVKD. The CDR3 spans 17 residues. The CDR3 spells CAISEGGSLVLGNTIYF. CDR3 coding DNA: TGTGCCATCAGTGAGGGGGGCAGCCTGGTGCTTGGAAACACCATATATTTT.

Notes on this clone: One end of the junction is discordant with germline, which a read error may explain. The chain is built from TRBV12-5 and TRBJ1-1; D is possibly TRBD1 (5 bases). Germline CDR1 reads LGHNT; CDR2 reads FRNRAP. CDR3 size: 16 residues. This CDR3 is CASGFSRDSPNAEAFF. CDR3 nucleotide sequence: TGTGCTAGTGGTTTCTCCAGGGACTCCCCGAACGCTGAAGCTTTCTTT.

This chain joins TRBV27 and TRBJ2-6, with D possibly TRBD2 on 5 matching bases. The CDR3 contains 20 residues. The V end was cut by 1 base, the J end by 0 bases, with 19 bases between. The germline V gene has CDR1 MNHEY and CDR2 SMNVEV (reference sequence). DNA for the CDR3: TGTGCCAGCAGTTTATTACCGCCGGGGAGTTTGAGCTCTGGGGCCAACGTCCTGACTTTC. Its translation is CASSLLPPGSLSSGANVLTF.

V usage is TRBV6-1 and J usage is TRBJ2-5; possibly TRBD1 for D (5 bases). The germline CDR1 and CDR2 sequences are MNHNS and SASEGT. Trimming stripped 6 bases from V and 5 bases from J, with 13 bases between. CDR3 length: 13 amino acids. The CDR3 DNA reads as TGTGCCAGCAGGAACAGGCGCTGGGAGACCCAGTACTTC. It is translated as CASRNRRWETQYF.

The count of this clone is one. This sequence joins TRBV28 and TRBJ1-4; D might be TRBD1 (5 bases). V lost 2 bases to trimming and J lost 9 bases, with 13 bases between them. This CDR3 is built from 14 residues. In germline, CDR1 is MDHEN, CDR2 SYDVKM. The CDR3 sequence: CASSLAGGSKKLFF. The CDR3 DNA sequence: TGTGCCAGCAGTTTAGCGGGGGGTAGTAAAAAACTGTTTTTT.

The chain links TRBV6-5 to TRBJ1-1; TRBD1 matches 8 bases. Germline V gives CDR1 MNHEY, CDR2 SVGAGI. V lost 2 bases to trimming and J lost 6 bases; unmatched junction nucleotides: 5. The CDR3 runs to 14 residues. The CDR3 DNA reads TGTGCCAGCAGTTACGGACAGGGAAGGTCTGAAGCTTTCTTT. This gives the protein CASSYGQGRSEAFF.

The chain recombines TRBV7-2 with TRBJ2-1; TRBD2 might be the D (5 bases). V was cut by 1 base and J by 0 bases, with 13 bases left in between. The germline V gene has CDR1 SGHTA and CDR2 FQGNSA. The CDR3 runs to 17 residues. CDR3 amino acids: CASSLGSSGSSYNEQFF. The CDR3 DNA reads as TGTGCCAGCAGCTTAGGGTCGTCGGGAAGCTCCTACAATGAGCAGTTCTTC.

This clone has more than one count but fewer than ten. This chain connects TRBV5-4 to TRBJ1-1; 10 bases match TRBD1. The ends lost 4 bases at V and 8 bases at J; junction bases unmatched: 20. Germline V gene sequence: CDR1 SGHNT, CDR2 YYREEE (reference sequence). The CDR3 loop spans 18 amino acids. The CDR3 spells CASSTFLTGGQFLREAFF. For the CDR3, the DNA is TGTGCCAGCAGCACCTTTCTGACAGGGGGCCAGTTTTTACGCGAAGCTTTCTTT.

V gene TRBV28 combines with J gene TRBJ1-5; TRBD1 is a possible D gene (6 bases). Per the germline V gene, CDR1 is MDHEN and CDR2 is SYDVKM. With 5 bases removed from V and 7 bases from J, the gap between germline ends came to 18 bases. CDR3 length equals 15 residues. The CDR3, as DNA: TGTGCCAGCAGTCGCCAAACAGGGATCTGGCAGCCCCAGCATTTT. Translated: CASSRQTGIWQPQHF.

The rearrangement joins TRBV12-5 to TRBJ1-6, with a possible D match to TRBD1 (5 bases). V lost 5 bases, J lost 6 bases, and 14 bases lay in between. The CDR3 is made up of 15 amino acids. Germline lookup yields CDR1 LGHNT and CDR2 FRNRAP. The CDR3 here is CASGRGGNSNSPLHF. For the CDR3, the DNA is TGTGCTAGTGGTAGGGGAGGGAACTCTAATTCACCCCTCCACTTT.

This chain joins TRBV7-2 and TRBJ1-4; no firm D call. The CDR3 is made up of 14 amino acids. Germline V gene lookup returns CDR1 SGHTA and CDR2 FQGNSA. The V gene lost 6 bases and the J gene lost 4 bases, with 12 bases spanning the gap. CDR3 sequence: CASSRTVDNEKLFF. In DNA, the CDR3 is TGTGCCAGCAGTCGGACCGTGGATAATGAAAAACTGTTTTTT.

This chain connects TRBV9 to TRBJ2-3; 7 positions agree with TRBD1. Germline assignment: CDR1 SGDLS and CDR2 YYNGEE. The CDR3 is made up of 14 amino acids. V lost 4 bases, J lost 4 bases, and 6 bases stayed unmatched. The CDR3 is CASSPGQVPDTQYF. DNA of the CDR3: TGTGCCAGCAGCCCCGGACAGGTCCCAGATACGCAGTATTTT.

The rearrangement joins TRBV5-1 to TRBJ2-7; 9 bases match TRBD2. The CDR3 is 15 residues long. V was pared by 4 bases and J by 2 bases, with 7 bases of the junction left unmatched. The germline V gene has CDR1 SGHRS and CDR2 YFSETQ. In DNA, the CDR3 is TGCGCCAGCAGCGGATTAGCGGGGGCAACCTACGAGCAGTACTTC. Amino acid sequence: CASSGLAGATYEQYF.

Points on this clone: This sample also contains other DNA sequences that code for the same CDR3. The chain couples TRBV5-1 to TRBJ2-5; 12 positions agree with TRBD2. The CDR3 totals 16 residues. The V gene's germline CDR1 is SGHRS and CDR2 YFSETQ. V lost 0 bases and J lost 1; bases outside the gene matches: 1. CDR3 coding DNA: TGCGCCAGCAGCTTGGCGACTAGCGGGGGCCAAGAGACCCAGTACTTC. Amino acids: CASSLATSGGQETQYF.

This rearrangement joins TRBV4-1 to TRBJ2-5; tentatively, D is TRBD2 (6 bases). This CDR3 is 15 amino acids long. The germline gives CDR1 MGHRA, CDR2 YSYEKL. The V and J ends lost 1 base and 2 bases respectively, with 11 bases between them. Here the CDR3 reads CASSQGVGLQETQYF. The CDR3 nucleotides are TGCGCCAGCAGCCAAGGGGTGGGACTTCAAGAGACCCAGTACTTC.